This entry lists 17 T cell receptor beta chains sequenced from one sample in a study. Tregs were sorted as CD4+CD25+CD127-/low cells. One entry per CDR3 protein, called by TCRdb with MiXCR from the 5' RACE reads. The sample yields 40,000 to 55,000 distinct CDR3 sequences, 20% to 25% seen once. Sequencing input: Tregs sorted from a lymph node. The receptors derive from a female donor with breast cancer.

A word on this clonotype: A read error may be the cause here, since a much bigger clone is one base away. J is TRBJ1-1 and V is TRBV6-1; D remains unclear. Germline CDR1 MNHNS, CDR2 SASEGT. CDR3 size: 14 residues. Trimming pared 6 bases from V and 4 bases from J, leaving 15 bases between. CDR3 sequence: CASRMDHGSTEAFF. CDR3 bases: TGTGCCAGCAGGATGGACCATGGGAGCACTGAAGCTTTCTTT.

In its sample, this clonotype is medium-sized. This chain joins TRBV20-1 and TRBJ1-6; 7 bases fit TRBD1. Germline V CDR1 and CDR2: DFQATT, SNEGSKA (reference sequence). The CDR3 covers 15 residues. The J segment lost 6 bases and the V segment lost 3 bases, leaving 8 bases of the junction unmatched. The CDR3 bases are TGCAGTGCTAGGAGTCGGACAGGATCTAATTCACCCCTCCACTTT. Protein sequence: CSARSRTGSNSPLHF.

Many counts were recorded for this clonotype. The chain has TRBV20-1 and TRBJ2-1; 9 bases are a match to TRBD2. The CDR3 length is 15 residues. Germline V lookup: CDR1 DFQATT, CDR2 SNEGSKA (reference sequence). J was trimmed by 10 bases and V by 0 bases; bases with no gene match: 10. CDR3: CSARDGGRGWGEQFF. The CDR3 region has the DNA TGCAGTGCTAGAGACGGCGGGAGGGGTTGGGGCGAGCAGTTCTTC.

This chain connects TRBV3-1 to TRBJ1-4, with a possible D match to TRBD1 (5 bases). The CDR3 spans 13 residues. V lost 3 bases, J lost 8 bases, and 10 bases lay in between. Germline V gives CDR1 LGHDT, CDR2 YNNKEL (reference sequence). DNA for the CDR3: TGTGCCAGCAGCCAGTTCAGGGACGAAAAACTGTTTTTT. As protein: CASSQFRDEKLFF.

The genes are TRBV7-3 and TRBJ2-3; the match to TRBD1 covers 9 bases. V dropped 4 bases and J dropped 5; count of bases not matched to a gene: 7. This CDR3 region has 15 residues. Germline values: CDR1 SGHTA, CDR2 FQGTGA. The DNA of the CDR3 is TGTGCCAGCAGCTCTAACAGGGGGCGGGTAGATACGCAGTATTTT. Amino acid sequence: CASSSNRGRVDTQYF. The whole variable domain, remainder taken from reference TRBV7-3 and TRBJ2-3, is GAGVSQTPSNKVTEKGKYVELRCDPISGHTALYWYRQSLGQGPEFLIYFQGTGAADDSGLPNDRFFAVRPEGSVSTLKIQRTERGDSAVYLCASSSNRGRVDTQYFGPGTRLTVL.

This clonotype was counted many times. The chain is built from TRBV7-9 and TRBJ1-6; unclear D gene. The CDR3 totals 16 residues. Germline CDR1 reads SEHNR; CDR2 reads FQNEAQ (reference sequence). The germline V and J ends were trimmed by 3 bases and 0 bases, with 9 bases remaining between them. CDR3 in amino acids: CASSFGMSSYNSPLHF. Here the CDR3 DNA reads TGTGCCAGCAGCTTCGGGATGAGCTCCTATAATTCACCCCTCCACTTT.

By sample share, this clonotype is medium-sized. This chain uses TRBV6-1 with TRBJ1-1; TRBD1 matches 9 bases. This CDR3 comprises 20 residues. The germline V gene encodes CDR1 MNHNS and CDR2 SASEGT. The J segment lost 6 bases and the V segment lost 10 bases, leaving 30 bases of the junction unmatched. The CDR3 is CAILLDPGSGQGVFYAEAFF. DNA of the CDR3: TGTGCCATCCTACTAGACCCGGGGTCGGGACAGGGAGTTTTTTACGCTGAAGCTTTCTTT.

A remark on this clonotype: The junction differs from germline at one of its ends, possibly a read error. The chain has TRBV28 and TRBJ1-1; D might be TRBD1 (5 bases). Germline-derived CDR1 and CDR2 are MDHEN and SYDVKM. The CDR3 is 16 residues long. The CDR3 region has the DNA TGTGCCAGCCGTTCAGGGCTCGGACGGTCGAACACTGTAGCTTTCTTT. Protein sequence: CASRSGLGRSNTVAFF.

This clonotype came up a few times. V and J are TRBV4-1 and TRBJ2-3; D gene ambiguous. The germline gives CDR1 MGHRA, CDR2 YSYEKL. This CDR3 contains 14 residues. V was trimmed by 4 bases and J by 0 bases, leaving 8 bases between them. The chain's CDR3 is CASSPKFSTDTQYF. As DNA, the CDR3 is TGCGCCAGCAGCCCCAAATTTAGCACAGATACGCAGTATTTT.

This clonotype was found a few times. DNA for the CDR3: TGTGCCAGCAGCCAACTAGCGGGAGAACCTCATGAGCAGTTCTTC. Its translation is CASSQLAGEPHEQFF. J is TRBJ2-1 and V is TRBV7-9; the match to TRBD2 covers 11 bases. The germline gives CDR1 SEHNR, CDR2 FQNEAQ (reference sequence). CDR3 length: 15 residues. Losses at the gene ends were 5 bases for V and 8 bases for J; bases not matched to a gene: 8.

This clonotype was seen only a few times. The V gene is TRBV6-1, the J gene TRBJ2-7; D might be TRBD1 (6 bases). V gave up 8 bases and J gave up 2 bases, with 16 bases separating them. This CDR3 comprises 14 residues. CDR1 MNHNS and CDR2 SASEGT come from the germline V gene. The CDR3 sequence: CASRSQGSTYEQYF. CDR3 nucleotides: TGTGCCAGCCGTTCCCAGGGGAGCACCTACGAGCAGTACTTC.

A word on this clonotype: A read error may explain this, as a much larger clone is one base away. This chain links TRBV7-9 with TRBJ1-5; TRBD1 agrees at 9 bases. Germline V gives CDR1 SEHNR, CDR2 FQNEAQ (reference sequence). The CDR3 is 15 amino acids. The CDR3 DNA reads TGTGCCGGCAGTTCTCCCGGGACAGGGTATCAGCCCCAGCATTTT. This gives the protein CAGSSPGTGYQPQHF.

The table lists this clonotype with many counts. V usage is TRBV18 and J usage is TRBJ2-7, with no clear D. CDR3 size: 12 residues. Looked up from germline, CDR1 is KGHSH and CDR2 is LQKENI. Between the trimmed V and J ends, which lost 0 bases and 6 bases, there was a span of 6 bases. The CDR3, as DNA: TGTGCCAGCTCACCACCCGGTGGCGAGCAGTACTTC. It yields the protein CASSPPGGEQYF.

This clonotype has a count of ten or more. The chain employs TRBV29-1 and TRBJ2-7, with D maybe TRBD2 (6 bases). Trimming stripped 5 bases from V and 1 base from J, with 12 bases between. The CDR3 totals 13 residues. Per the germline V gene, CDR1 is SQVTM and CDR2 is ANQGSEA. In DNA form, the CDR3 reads TGCAGCGTTCTCGGGGGACGATCCTACGAGCAGTACTTC. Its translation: CSVLGGRSYEQYF.

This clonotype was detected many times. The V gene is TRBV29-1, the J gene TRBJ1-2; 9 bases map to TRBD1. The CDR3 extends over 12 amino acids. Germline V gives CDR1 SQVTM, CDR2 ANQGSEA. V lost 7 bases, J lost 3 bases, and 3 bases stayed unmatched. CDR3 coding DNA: TGCAGCGGGGGACAGGGAGACTATGGCTACACCTTC. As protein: CSGGQGDYGYTF.

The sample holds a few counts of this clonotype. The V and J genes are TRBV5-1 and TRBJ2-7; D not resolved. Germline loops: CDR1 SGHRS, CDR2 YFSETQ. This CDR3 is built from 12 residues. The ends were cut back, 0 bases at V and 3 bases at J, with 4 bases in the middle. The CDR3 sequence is CASSLDGYEQYF. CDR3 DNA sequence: TGCGCCAGCAGCTTGGACGGCTACGAGCAGTACTTC.

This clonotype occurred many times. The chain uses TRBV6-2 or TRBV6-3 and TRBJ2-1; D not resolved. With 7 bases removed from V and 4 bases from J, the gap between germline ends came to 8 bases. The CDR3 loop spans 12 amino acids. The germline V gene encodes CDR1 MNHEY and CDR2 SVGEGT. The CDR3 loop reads CASKLSYNEQFF. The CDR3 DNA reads TGTGCCAGCAAGCTAAGTTACAATGAGCAGTTCTTC.